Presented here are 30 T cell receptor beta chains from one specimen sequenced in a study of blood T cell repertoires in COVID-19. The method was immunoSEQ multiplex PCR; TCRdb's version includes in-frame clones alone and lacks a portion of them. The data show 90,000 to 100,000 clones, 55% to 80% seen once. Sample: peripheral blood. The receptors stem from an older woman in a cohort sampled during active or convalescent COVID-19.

The CDR3 is CASSYPDRVGSYSNQPQHF. CDR3 in DNA: TGTGCCAGCAGTTACCCAGACAGGGTAGGATCGTATAGCAATCAGCCCCAGCATTTT. The chain employs TRBV6-2 or TRBV6-3 and TRBJ1-5, with 7 bases fitting TRBD1. Per the germline V gene, CDR1 is MNHEY and CDR2 is SVGEGT. Unmatched junction bases numbered 13, after V lost 2 bases and J lost 0 bases. The CDR3 covers 19 residues.

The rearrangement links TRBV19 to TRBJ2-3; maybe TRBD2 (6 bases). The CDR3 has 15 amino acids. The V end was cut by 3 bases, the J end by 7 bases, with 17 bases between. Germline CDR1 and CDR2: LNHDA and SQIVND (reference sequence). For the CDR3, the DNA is TGTGCCAGTAGTATCTCCGGGACTGACACGTATACGCAGTATTTT. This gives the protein CASSISGTDTYTQYF.

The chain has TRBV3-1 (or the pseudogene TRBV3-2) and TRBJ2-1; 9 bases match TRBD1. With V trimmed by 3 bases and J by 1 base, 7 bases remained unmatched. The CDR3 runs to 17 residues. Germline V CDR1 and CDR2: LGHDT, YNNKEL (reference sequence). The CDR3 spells CASSQSTGGLSYNEQFF. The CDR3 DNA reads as TGTGCCAGCAGCCAGTCAACAGGGGGCCTTTCCTACAATGAGCAGTTCTTC.

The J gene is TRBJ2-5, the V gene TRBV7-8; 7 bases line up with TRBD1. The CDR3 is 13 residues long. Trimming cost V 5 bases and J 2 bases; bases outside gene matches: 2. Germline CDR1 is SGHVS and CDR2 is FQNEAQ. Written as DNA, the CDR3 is TGTGCCAGCAGCCGACAGGGACAAGAGACCCAGTACTTC. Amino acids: CASSRQGQETQYF.

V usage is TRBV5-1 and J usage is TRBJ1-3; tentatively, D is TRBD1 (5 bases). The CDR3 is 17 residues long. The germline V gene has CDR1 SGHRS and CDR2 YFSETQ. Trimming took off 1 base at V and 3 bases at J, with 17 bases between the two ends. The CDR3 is CASSLRATGTIGNTIYF. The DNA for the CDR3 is TGCGCCAGCAGCTTGCGGGCTACGGGGACTATTGGAAACACCATATATTTT.

In DNA, the CDR3 is TGTGCCAGCAGCCAATTCAGGGAAGGACATGGCTACACCTTC. It codes for CASSQFREGHGYTF. The chain employs TRBV3-1 (or the pseudogene TRBV3-2) and TRBJ1-2; D perhaps matches TRBD1 (5 bases). Per germline, CDR1 LGHDT and CDR2 YNNKEL (reference sequence). The CDR3 consists of 14 residues. Trimming removed 2 bases from V and 6 bases from J, with 13 bases in between.

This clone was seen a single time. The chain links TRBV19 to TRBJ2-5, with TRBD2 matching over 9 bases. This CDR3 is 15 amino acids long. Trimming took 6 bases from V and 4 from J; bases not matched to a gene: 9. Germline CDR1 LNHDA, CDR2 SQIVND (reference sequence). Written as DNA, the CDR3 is TGTGCCAGTAGCCCTAGCGGGGTATCTCGAGAGACCCAGTACTTC. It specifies CASSPSGVSRETQYF.

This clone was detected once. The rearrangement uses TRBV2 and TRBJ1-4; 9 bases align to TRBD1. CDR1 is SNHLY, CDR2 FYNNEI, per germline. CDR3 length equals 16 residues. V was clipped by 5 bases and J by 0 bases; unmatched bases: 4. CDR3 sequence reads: CASSRQGGATNEKLFF. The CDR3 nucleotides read TGTGCCAGCAGTCGACAGGGGGGGGCAACTAATGAAAAACTGTTTTTT.

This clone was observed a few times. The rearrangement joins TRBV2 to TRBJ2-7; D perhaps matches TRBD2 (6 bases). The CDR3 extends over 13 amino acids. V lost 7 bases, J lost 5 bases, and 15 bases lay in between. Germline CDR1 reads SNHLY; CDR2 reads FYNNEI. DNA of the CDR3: TGTGCCAGCAAAGGTGGAGGGTCCCACGAGCAGTACTTC. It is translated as CASKGGGSHEQYF.

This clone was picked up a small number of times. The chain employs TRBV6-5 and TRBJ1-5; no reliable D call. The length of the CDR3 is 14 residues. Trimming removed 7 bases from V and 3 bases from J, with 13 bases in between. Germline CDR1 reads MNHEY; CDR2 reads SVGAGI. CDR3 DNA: TGTGCCAGCAACATTACACCTTCCAATCAGCCCCAGCATTTT. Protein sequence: CASNITPSNQPQHF.

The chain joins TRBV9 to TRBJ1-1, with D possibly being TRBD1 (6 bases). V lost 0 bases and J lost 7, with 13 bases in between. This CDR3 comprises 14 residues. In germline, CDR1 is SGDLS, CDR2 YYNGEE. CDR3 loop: CASSVGQDRGEAFF. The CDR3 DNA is TGTGCCAGCAGCGTAGGACAGGATCGCGGTGAAGCTTTCTTT.

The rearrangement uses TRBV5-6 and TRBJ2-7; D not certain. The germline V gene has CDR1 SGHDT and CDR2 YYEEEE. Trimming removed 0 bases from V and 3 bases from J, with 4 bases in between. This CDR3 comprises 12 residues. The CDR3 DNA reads TGTGCCAGCAGCTTGGTCGGCTACGAGCAGTACTTC. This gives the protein CASSLVGYEQYF.

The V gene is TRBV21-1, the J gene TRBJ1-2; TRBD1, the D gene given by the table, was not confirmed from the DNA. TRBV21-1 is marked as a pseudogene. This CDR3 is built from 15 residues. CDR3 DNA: TGTGCCAGCAGCAGCAAGACAGGGGGAAACTATGGCTACACCTTC. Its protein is CASSSKTGGNYGYTF.

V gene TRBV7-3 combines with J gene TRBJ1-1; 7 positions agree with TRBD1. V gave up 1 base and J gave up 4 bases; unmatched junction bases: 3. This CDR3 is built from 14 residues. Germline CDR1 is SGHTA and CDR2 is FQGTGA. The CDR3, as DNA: TGTGCCAGCAGCTTAAACAGGGGTATCACTGAAGCTTTCTTT. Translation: CASSLNRGITEAFF.

The CDR3 nucleotides read TGTGCCAGCAGCGTAGGGACTAGCGGTACCACTAGCACAGATACGCAGTATTTT. Translated: CASSVGTSGTTSTDTQYF. The chain couples TRBV9 to TRBJ2-3; 10 bases are shared with TRBD2. Germline V gene lookup returns CDR1 SGDLS and CDR2 YYNGEE. The CDR3 spans 18 residues. With 0 bases clipped from V and 0 bases from J, the junction kept 7 bases outside the gene matches.

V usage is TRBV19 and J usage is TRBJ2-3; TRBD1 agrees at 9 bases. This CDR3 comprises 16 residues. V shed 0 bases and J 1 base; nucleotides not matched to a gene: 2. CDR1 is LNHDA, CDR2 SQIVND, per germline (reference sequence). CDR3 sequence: CASSIDRTGGTDTQYF. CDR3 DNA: TGTGCCAGTAGTATAGATCGGACAGGGGGCACAGATACGCAGTATTTT.

CDR3 DNA: TGTGCCAGCAGCTTGGTCACAGGGGGCTCCTATAATTCACCCCTCCACTTT. Its protein product is CASSLVTGGSYNSPLHF. The genes are TRBV5-5 and TRBJ1-6, with TRBD1 matching 8 bases. Germline CDR1 and CDR2: SGHKS and YYEKEE (reference sequence). The CDR3 runs 17 residues. The V and J ends lost 0 bases and 0 bases, in that order; junction bases with no gene match: 2.

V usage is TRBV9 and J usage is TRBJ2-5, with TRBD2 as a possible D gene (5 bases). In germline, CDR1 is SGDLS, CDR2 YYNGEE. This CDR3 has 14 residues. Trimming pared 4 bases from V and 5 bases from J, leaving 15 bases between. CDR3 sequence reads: CASSRLTPGETQYF. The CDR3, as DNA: TGTGCCAGCAGCAGACTAACACCTGGGGAGACCCAGTACTTC.

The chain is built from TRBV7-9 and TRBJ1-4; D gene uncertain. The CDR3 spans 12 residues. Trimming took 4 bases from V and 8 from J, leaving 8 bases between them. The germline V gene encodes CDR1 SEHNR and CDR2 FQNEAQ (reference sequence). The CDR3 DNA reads TGTGCCAGCAGCTGGGCGGGCGAAAAACTGTTTTTT. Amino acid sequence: CASSWAGEKLFF.

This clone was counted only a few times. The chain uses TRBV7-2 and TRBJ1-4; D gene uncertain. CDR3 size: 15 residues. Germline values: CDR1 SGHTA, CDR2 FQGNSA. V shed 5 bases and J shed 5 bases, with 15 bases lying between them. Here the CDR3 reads CASSSSGLSNEKLFF. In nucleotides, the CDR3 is TGTGCCAGCAGCAGTTCAGGCTTGTCCAATGAAAAACTGTTTTTT.

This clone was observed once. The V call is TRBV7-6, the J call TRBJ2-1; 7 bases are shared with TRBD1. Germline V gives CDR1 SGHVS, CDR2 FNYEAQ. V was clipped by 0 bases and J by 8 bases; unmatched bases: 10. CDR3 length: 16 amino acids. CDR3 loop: CASSLAGQYQAYEQFF. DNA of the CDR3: TGTGCCAGCAGCTTAGCGGGACAGTACCAAGCCTATGAGCAGTTCTTC.

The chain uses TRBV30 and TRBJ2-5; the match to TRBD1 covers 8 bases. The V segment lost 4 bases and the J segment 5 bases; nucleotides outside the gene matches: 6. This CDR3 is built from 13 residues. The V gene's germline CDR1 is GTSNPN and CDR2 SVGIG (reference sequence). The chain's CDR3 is CAWTGQVFETQYF. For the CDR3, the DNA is TGTGCCTGGACGGGACAGGTTTTTGAGACCCAGTACTTC.

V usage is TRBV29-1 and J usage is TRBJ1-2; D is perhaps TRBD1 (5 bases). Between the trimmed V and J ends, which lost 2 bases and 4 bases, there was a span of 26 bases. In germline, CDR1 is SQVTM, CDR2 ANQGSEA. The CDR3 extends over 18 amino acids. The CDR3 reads CSVEKGKTQGLQRYGYTF. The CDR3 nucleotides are TGCAGCGTTGAAAAGGGGAAAACGCAGGGACTCCAACGCTATGGCTACACCTTC.

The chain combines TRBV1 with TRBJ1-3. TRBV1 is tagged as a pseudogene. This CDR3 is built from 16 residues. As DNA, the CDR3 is TGCACCAGCAGCCAAGAAGGATACGGGGCTGGAAACACCATATATTTT. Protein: CTSSQEGYGAGNTIYF.

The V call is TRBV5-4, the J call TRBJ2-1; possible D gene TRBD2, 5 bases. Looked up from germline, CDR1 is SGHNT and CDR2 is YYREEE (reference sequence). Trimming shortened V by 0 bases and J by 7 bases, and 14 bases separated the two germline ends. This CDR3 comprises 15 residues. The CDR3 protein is CASSLGRGLGNEQFF. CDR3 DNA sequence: TGTGCCAGCAGCTTGGGACGAGGGCTGGGGAATGAGCAGTTCTTC.

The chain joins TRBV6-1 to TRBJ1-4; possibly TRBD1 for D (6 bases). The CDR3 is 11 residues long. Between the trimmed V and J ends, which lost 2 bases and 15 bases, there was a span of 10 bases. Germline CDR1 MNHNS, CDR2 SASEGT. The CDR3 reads CASSERGWLFF. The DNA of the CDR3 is TGTGCCAGCAGTGAAAGGGGGTGGTTGTTTTTT.

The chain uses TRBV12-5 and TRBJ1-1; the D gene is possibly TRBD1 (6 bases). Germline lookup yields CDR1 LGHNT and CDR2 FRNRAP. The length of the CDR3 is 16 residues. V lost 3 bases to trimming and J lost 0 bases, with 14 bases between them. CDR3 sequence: CASGLERQELNTEAFF. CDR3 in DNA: TGTGCTAGTGGTTTAGAACGACAGGAGCTGAACACTGAAGCTTTCTTT.

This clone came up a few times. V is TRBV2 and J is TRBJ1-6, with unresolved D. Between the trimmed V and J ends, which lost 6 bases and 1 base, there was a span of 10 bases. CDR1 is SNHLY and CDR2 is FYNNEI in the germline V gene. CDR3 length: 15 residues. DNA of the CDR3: TGTGCCAGCAGAGGGAGCTATTCCTATAATTCACCCCTCCACTTT. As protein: CASRGSYSYNSPLHF.

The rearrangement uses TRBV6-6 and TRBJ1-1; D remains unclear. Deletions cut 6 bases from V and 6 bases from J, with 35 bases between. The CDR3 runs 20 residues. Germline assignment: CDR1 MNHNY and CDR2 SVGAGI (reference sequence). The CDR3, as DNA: TGTGCCAGCAGCCGCCTGGCGGGGTTCGGAGGAGCCCCGCGTTTGTCTGAAGCTTTCTTT. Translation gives CASSRLAGFGGAPRLSEAFF.

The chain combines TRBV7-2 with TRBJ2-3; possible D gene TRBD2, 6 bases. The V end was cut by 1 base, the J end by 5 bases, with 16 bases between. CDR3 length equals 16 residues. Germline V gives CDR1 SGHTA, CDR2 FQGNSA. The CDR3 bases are TGTGCCAGCAGCTTAGGGGGGGTAGTCCCGGGAGATACGCAGTATTTT. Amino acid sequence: CASSLGGVVPGDTQYF.